These T cell receptor beta chains were read from a single sample in a study of regulatory T cells in long-lasting Graves disease. TCRdb reprocessed the multiplex PCR reads with MiXCR, giving one entry per CDR3 protein. The data contain roughly 400,000 distinct CDR3 sequences, around 21% of them singletons. The specimen comprised peripheral blood mononuclear cells (PBMCs), sampled when the disease was refractory, from a patient treated with antithyroid drugs. These receptors were taken from a female donor with Graves disease. Both conserved end residues are part of each CDR3. D genes are given only for firm matches. Part of the rows lack a size; the others show once, few, many or a class for expanded clones.

D: .
size: many
J: TRBJ2-2
V: TRBV29-1
CDR3: CSVEVVTGELFF
DNA: TGCAGCGTTGAAGTGGTCACCGGGGAGCTGTTTTTT

D: .
size: few
J: TRBJ1-1
V: TRBV19
CDR3: CASSIEVGRLTEAFF
DNA: TGTGCCAGTAGTATAGAAGTGGGTAGGCTCACTGAAGCTTTCTTT

D: .
size: many
J: TRBJ1-6
V: TRBV27
CDR3: CASSLDAAEPLHF
DNA: TGTGCCAGCAGTTTAGATGCGGCCGAGCCCCTCCACTTT

D: .
size: few
J: TRBJ2-7
V: TRBV27
CDR3: CASSFRAGRREPYEQYF
DNA: TGTGCCAGCAGTTTCAGGGCAGGGCGAAGGGAGCCCTACGAGCAGTACTTC

D: TRBD1
size: few
J: TRBJ1-2
V: TRBV19
CDR3: CASWTGYGYTF
DNA: TGTGCCTCCTGGACAGGGTATGGCTACACCTTC

D: .
size: many
J: TRBJ1-1
V: TRBV6-2/TRBV6-3
CDR3: CASSYGRGTEAFF
DNA: TGTGCCAGCAGTTATGGGAGGGGCACTGAAGCTTTCTTT

D: TRBD2
size: .
J: TRBJ2-5
V: TRBV5-1
CDR3: CASSTGLAQETQYF
DNA: TGCGCCAGCAGCACGGGACTAGCGCAAGAGACCCAGTACTTC

D: TRBD1
size: few
J: TRBJ1-2
V: TRBV10-3
CDR3: CAISWDREAYGYTF
DNA: TGTGCCATCAGTTGGGACAGGGAGGCTTATGGCTACACCTTC

D: .
size: .
J: TRBJ2-7
V: TRBV29-1
CDR3: CSVEVVISPAGQDIAADYEQYF
DNA: TGCAGCGTTGAAGTCGTAATAAGCCCGGCGGGACAAGATATAGCGGCCGACTACGAGCAGTACTTC

D: .
size: many
J: TRBJ2-7
V: TRBV7-2
CDR3: CASKSSLGEQYF
DNA: TGTGCCAGCAAGAGCTCCCTGGGCGAGCAGTACTTC

D: .
size: .
J: TRBJ1-2
V: TRBV5-1
CDR3: CASSLAGEGYGYTF
DNA: TGCGCCAGCAGCTTGGCCGGGGAGGGCTATGGCTACACCTTC

D: TRBD1
size: many
J: TRBJ1-5
V: TRBV12-3/TRBV12-4
CDR3: CASSGDRGGGNQPQHF
DNA: TGTGCCAGCAGTGGGGACAGGGGGGGGGGCAATCAGCCCCAGCATTTT

D: TRBD2
size: .
J: TRBJ2-7
V: TRBV7-9
CDR3: CATALGGSYEQYF
DNA: TGTGCCACAGCATTGGGGGGGAGCTACGAGCAGTACTTC

D: .
size: many
J: TRBJ1-2
V: TRBV7-2
CDR3: CASSLELVMNYGYTF
DNA: TGTGCCAGCAGCTTAGAATTGGTGATGAACTATGGCTACACCTTC

D: TRBD1
size: .
J: TRBJ1-1
V: TRBV20-1
CDR3: CSAARGTTEAFF
DNA: TGCAGTGCTGCCAGGGGGACGACTGAAGCTTTCTTT

D: TRBD2
size: .
J: TRBJ2-5
V: TRBV19
CDR3: CATPGGRSQYF
DNA: TGTGCCACTCCTGGCGGGAGGTCCCAGTACTTC

D: TRBD1
size: few
J: TRBJ2-7
V: TRBV20-1
CDR3: CSAVDRSYEQYF
DNA: TGCAGTGCGGTGGACAGGAGTTACGAGCAGTACTTC

D: TRBD2
size: few
J: TRBJ2-7
V: TRBV29-1
CDR3: CSVEGLAGSYEQYF
DNA: TGCAGCGTTGAAGGGCTAGCGGGGTCGTACGAGCAGTACTTC

D: .
size: many
J: TRBJ2-7
V: TRBV28
CDR3: CASSFEKWSGEQYF
DNA: TGTGCCAGCAGTTTTGAAAAGTGGTCGGGCGAGCAGTACTTC

D: TRBD2
size: .
J: TRBJ2-5
V: TRBV6-1
CDR3: CASAGTTQETQYF
DNA: TGTGCCAGCGCGGGGACTACCCAAGAGACCCAGTACTTC

D: .
size: many
J: TRBJ1-4
V: TRBV7-2
CDR3: CASSLAGSERLREKLFF
DNA: TGTGCCAGCAGCTTAGCGGGGAGCGAGAGACTTCGGGAAAAACTGTTTTTT

D: TRBD2
size: few
J: TRBJ2-7
V: TRBV6-5
CDR3: CASSYPAGGSYEQYF
DNA: TGTGCCAGCAGTTACCCGGCGGGAGGTTCCTACGAGCAGTACTTC

D: TRBD1
size: .
J: TRBJ2-7
V: TRBV20-1
CDR3: CSASQPGGPYGQYF
DNA: TGCAGTGCTAGTCAGCCAGGGGGACCCTACGGGCAGTACTTC

D: .
size: .
J: TRBJ1-3
V: TRBV6-5
CDR3: CASSYSIKGVSGNTIYF
DNA: TGTGCCAGCAGTTACTCGATCAAGGGGGTTTCTGGAAACACCATATATTTT

D: TRBD1
size: once
J: TRBJ1-1
V: TRBV7-9
CDR3: CASSLAQGDNTEAFF
DNA: TGTGCCAGCAGCTTAGCACAGGGGGATAACACTGAAGCTTTCTTT

D: .
size: many
J: TRBJ2-7
V: TRBV2
CDR3: CASESSYEQYF
DNA: TGTGCCAGCGAGTCCTCCTACGAGCAGTACTTC

D: .
size: few
J: TRBJ1-4
V: TRBV2
CDR3: CASNQWGSGNEKLFF
DNA: TGTGCCAGCAACCAATGGGGTTCTGGTAATGAAAAACTGTTTTTT

D: .
size: many
J: TRBJ1-4
V: TRBV3-1
CDR3: CASSQQDTTNEKLFF
DNA: TGTGCCAGCAGCCAACAGGATACAACTAATGAAAAACTGTTTTTT

D: .
size: .
J: TRBJ2-7
V: TRBV28
CDR3: CASSPHTRAYEQYF
DNA: TGTGCCAGCAGTCCCCATACGAGGGCTTACGAGCAGTACTTC

D: .
size: few
J: TRBJ1-5
V: TRBV7-9
CDR3: CAVSSLGGNQPQHF
DNA: TGTGCCGTCAGCAGTCTTGGTGGCAATCAGCCCCAGCATTTT

D: .
size: many
J: TRBJ1-2
V: TRBV19
CDR3: CASGWDSTYGYTF
DNA: TGTGCCAGTGGTTGGGACTCCACCTATGGCTACACCTTC

D: .
size: .
J: TRBJ1-6
V: TRBV6-2/TRBV6-3
CDR3: CASSYIGRINSPLHF
DNA: TGTGCCAGCAGTTATATTGGCAGGATCAATTCACCCCTCCACTTT

D: TRBD1
size: few
J: TRBJ2-2
V: TRBV29-1
CDR3: CSAGTGFDGELFF
DNA: TGCAGCGCCGGGACAGGATTCGACGGGGAGCTGTTTTTT

D: .
size: many
J: TRBJ2-5
V: TRBV10-3
CDR3: CAISESPGIVETQYF
DNA: TGTGCCATCAGTGAGTCGCCAGGAATTGTGGAGACCCAGTACTTC

D: .
size: .
J: TRBJ2-6
V: TRBV7-9
CDR3: CASSPPSGGANVLTF
DNA: TGTGCCAGCAGCCCCCCCTCTGGTGGGGCCAACGTCCTGACTTTC

D: TRBD1
size: many
J: TRBJ2-7
V: TRBV12-3/TRBV12-4
CDR3: CASSSFPGQGHEQYF
DNA: TGTGCCAGCAGTTCCTTCCCGGGACAGGGGCACGAGCAGTACTTC

D: TRBD1
size: .
J: TRBJ2-2
V: TRBV7-2
CDR3: CASNHRDRVITGELFF
DNA: TGTGCCAGCAACCACCGGGACAGGGTTATAACCGGGGAGCTGTTTTTT

D: TRBD1
size: .
J: TRBJ2-7
V: TRBV27
CDR3: CASSYTGDLAGEQYF
DNA: TGTGCCAGCAGTTACACAGGGGATCTGGCGGGCGAGCAGTACTTC

D: .
size: .
J: TRBJ1-1
V: TRBV7-9
CDR3: CASSFKGDTEAFF
DNA: TGTGCCAGCAGCTTCAAGGGGGACACTGAAGCTTTCTTT

D: .
size: .
J: TRBJ2-2
V: TRBV28
CDR3: CASSTGQRVTGELFF
DNA: TGTGCCAGCAGTACGGGGCAAAGGGTCACCGGGGAGCTGTTTTTT

D: .
size: .
J: TRBJ2-5
V: TRBV2
CDR3: CASSEAVAGGDQYF
DNA: TGTGCCAGCAGTGAAGCGGTGGCCGGAGGGGACCAGTACTTC

D: .
size: once
J: TRBJ2-4
V: TRBV13
CDR3: CASSLATIAKNIQYF
DNA: TGTGCCAGCAGCTTAGCGACCATAGCCAAAAACATTCAGTACTTC

D: .
size: .
J: TRBJ2-1
V: TRBV27
CDR3: CASSPWDFSEQFF
DNA: TGTGCCAGCAGCCCCTGGGACTTCTCTGAGCAGTTCTTC

D: .
size: few
J: TRBJ2-5
V: TRBV15
CDR3: CATSRGAAQETQYF
DNA: TGTGCCACCAGCAGGGGGGCAGCGCAAGAGACCCAGTACTTC

D: .
size: many
J: TRBJ2-5
V: TRBV7-9
CDR3: CASSSTGQETQYF
DNA: TGTGCCAGCAGCTCCACGGGGCAAGAGACCCAGTACTTC

D: .
size: .
J: TRBJ2-7
V: TRBV14
CDR3: CASSQSRDLGGLTTIYEQYF
DNA: TGTGCCAGCAGCCAATCCCGGGACTTGGGAGGCCTGACTACCATCTACGAGCAGTACTTC

D: .
size: .
J: TRBJ2-5
V: TRBV5-4
CDR3: CASSFRQQETQYF
DNA: TGTGCCAGCAGCTTCCGGCAGCAAGAGACCCAGTACTTC

D: TRBD2
size: .
J: TRBJ2-2
V: TRBV29-1
CDR3: CSVPVAGGNTGELFF
DNA: TGCAGCGTTCCTGTAGCGGGGGGGAACACCGGGGAGCTGTTTTTT

D: .
size: .
J: TRBJ2-7
V: TRBV19
CDR3: CASSIDRPYEQYF
DNA: TGTGCCAGTAGTATAGACAGACCCTACGAGCAGTACTTC

D: TRBD2
size: few
J: TRBJ2-2
V: TRBV28
CDR3: CASSSLYSGSFIGELFF
DNA: TGTGCCAGCAGTTCACTGTATAGCGGGAGTTTTATCGGGGAGCTGTTTTTT

D: .
size: .
J: TRBJ1-1
V: TRBV30
CDR3: CAWSGQLMNTEAFF
DNA: TGTGCCTGGAGTGGACAGCTCATGAACACTGAAGCTTTCTTT